Listed below are T cell receptor beta chains from one sample, sequenced in a study of blood T cell repertoires in COVID-19. Method: immunoSEQ multiplex PCR; TCRdb's copy keeps in-frame clones and lacks some. Here the sample spans some 56,000 clones, approximately 81% being singletons. The sequencing sample was made of peripheral blood. The receptors derive from a woman older than 75 with acute or convalescent COVID-19. Each CDR3 is given with its conserved first and last residue. The D gene is left open where the match is weak. Clone size appears in some rows only: once, few, many, or a class for an expanded clone.

>TRBJ1-2|TRBD1|TRBV5-1|NA
CASSTPGTGVLDGYTF
TGCGCCAGCAGCACTCCCGGGACAGGGGTGTTGGATGGCTACACCTTC
>TRBJ2-3|TRBD2|TRBV4-1|NA
CASSTGGPDTQYF
TGCGCCAGCAGCACGGGGGGGCCGGATACGCAGTATTTT
>TRBJ1-3|TRBD1|TRBV30|NA
CAWSRTGSGNTIYF
TGTGCCTGGAGTCGGACAGGGTCTGGAAACACCATATATTTT
>TRBJ1-2|NA|TRBV14|NA
CASSQTARGVGGYTF
TGTGCCAGCAGCCAAACTGCCAGGGGCGTCGGTGGCTACACCTTC
>TRBJ1-5|NA|TRBV2|NA
CASSRQEDQPQHF
TGTGCCAGCTCGCGTCAGGAGGATCAGCCCCAGCATTTT
>TRBJ1-5|NA|TRBV2|NA
CASRLNGGANQPQHF
TGTGCCAGCAGGTTAAACGGGGGAGCTAATCAGCCCCAGCATTTT
>TRBJ1-2|NA|TRBV6-1|NA
CASSEDGRGGYTF
TGTGCCAGCAGTGAAGATGGCAGGGGCGGCTACACCTTC
>TRBJ1-1|NA|TRBV5-1|NA
CASSLLPTGSGGTEAFF
TGCGCCAGCAGCCTACTCCCTACAGGGTCGGGGGGGACTGAAGCTTTCTTT
>TRBJ1-1|TRBD1|TRBV10-1|once
CASSEAGTGPEAFF
TGCGCCAGCAGTGAGGCCGGGACAGGGCCTGAAGCTTTCTTT
>TRBJ2-5|NA|TRBV5-1|NA
CASSLVGATETQYF
TGCGCCAGCAGCTTGGTTGGGGCGACCGAGACCCAGTACTTC
>TRBJ1-2|TRBD1|TRBV10-3|NA
CAISTGGRNIVDGYTF
TGTGCCATCAGCACAGGGGGCCGAAATATAGTGGATGGCTACACCTTC
>TRBJ1-4|NA|TRBV28|NA
CASMAGAILSTNEKLFF
TGTGCCAGTATGGCAGGCGCGATTCTGTCAACTAATGAAAAACTGTTTTTT
>TRBJ1-3|NA|TRBV30|NA
CAWSGQNRVGNTIYF
TGTGCCTGGAGTGGACAGAACAGAGTCGGAAACACCATATATTTT
>TRBJ1-1|TRBD1|TRBV18|NA
CASSPRTGRTEAFF
TGTGCCAGCTCGCCGCGGACAGGGAGGACTGAAGCTTTCTTT
>TRBJ1-2|TRBD1|TRBV5-1|NA
CASSSKPSGTGFRYTF
TGCGCCAGCAGCTCAAAGCCATCCGGGACAGGGTTCCGCTACACCTTC
>TRBJ2-1|TRBD2|TRBV19|NA
CASNRLAGGRDEQFF
TGTGCCAGTAACAGACTAGCGGGGGGGCGAGATGAGCAGTTCTTC
>TRBJ1-3|NA|TRBV9|NA
CASSVEEGPGNTIYF
TGTGCCAGCAGCGTAGAGGAGGGCCCTGGAAACACCATATATTTT
>TRBJ2-7|TRBD1|TRBV2|few
CASRGTGGSYEQYF
TGTGCCAGCAGAGGGACAGGGGGCTCCTACGAGCAGTACTTC
>TRBJ1-4|NA|TRBV7-8|NA
CASSLVGGKEKLFF
TGTGCCAGCAGCTTAGTGGGGGGGAAGGAAAAACTGTTTTTT
>TRBJ1-5|NA|TRBV27|few
CASSFAGFQPQHF
TGTGCCAGCAGTTTCGCAGGGTTTCAGCCCCAGCATTTT
>TRBJ1-1|NA|TRBV3-1/TRBV3-2|NA
CASSQGRVRTEAFF
TGTGCCAGCAGCCAAGGCAGGGTTCGAACTGAAGCTTTCTTT
>TRBJ2-7|TRBD2|TRBV6-5|NA
CASSYSSSGFYEQYF
TGTGCCAGCAGTTACTCTTCTAGCGGATTCTACGAGCAGTACTTC